This T cell receptor (beta chain) was sequenced for a study of blood T cell repertoires in COVID-19. About the study: Acute and convalescent COVID-19 samples came from the United States, Italy and Spain. T cells, B-cell-depleted T cells, or PBMCs provided the cDNA or gDNA that served as material.

V was pared by 4 bases and J by 7 bases, with 5 bases between. The germline V gene encodes CDR1 SEHNR and CDR2 FQNEAQ (reference sequence). The CDR3 runs 12 residues. Original handling: Estimates of nucleated cell counts were drawn from the amplification of reference gene primers. Assay used: immunoSEQ multiplex PCR; TCRdb lists only in-frame clones, some missing. V and J calls and clone size are those listed in that table; D and trimming were worked out from the DNA. The table includes under 150,000 clones, around 80% detected once. V and J are TRBV7-9 and TRBJ1-6, with D uncertain. The sequenced sample was peripheral blood. The source of this sequence is a human donor in a cohort sampled during active COVID-19. The CDR3 DNA follows: TGTGCCAGCAGCTACAACAATTCACCCCTCCACTTT. It specifies CASSYNNSPLHF.